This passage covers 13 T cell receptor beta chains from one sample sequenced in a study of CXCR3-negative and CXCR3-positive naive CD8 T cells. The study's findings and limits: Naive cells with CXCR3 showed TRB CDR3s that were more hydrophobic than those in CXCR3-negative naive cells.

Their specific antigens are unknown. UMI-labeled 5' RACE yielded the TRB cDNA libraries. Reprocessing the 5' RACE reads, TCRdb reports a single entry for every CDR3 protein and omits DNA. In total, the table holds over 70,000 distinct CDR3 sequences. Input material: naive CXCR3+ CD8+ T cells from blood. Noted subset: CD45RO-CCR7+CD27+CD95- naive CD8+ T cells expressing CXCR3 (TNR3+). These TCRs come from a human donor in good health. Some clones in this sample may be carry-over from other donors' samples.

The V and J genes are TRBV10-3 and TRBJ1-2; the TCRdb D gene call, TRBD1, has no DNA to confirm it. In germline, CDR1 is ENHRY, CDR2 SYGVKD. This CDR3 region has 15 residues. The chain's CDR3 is CAISESQGGRNGYTF.

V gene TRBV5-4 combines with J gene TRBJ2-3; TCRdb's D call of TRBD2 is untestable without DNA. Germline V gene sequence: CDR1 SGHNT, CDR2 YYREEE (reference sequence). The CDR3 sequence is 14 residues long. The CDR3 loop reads CASHSGGLPDTQYF.

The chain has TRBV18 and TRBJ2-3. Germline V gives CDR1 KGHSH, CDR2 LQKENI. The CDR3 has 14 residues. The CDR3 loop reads CASSPPGQPDTQYF.

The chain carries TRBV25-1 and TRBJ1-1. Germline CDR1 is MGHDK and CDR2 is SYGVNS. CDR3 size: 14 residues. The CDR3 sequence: CASRAGRRGTEAFF.

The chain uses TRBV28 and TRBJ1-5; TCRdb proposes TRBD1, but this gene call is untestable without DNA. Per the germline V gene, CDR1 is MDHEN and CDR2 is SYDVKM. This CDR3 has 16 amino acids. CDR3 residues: CASRRLLDREGQPQHF.

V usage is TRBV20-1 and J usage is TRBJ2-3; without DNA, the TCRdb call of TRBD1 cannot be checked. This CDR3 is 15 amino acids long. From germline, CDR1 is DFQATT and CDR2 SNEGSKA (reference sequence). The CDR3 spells CSARRGGADTDTQYF.

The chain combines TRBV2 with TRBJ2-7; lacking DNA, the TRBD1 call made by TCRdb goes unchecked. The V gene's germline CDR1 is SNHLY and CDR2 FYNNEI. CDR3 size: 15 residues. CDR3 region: CASTLRTGVTYEQYF.

This chain's CDR3 is CASSSDPEVGYEQYF. The chain employs TRBV6-6 and TRBJ2-7; TCRdb's D call, TRBD1, is unchecked because there is no DNA. This CDR3 comprises 15 residues. CDR1 MNHNY and CDR2 SVGAGI come from the germline V gene (reference sequence).

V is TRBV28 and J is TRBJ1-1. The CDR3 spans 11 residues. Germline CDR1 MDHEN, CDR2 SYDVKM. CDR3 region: CASLTRAEAFF.

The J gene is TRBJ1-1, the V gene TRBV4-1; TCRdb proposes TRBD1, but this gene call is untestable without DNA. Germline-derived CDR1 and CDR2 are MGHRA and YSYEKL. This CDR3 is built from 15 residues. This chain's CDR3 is CASSQAEGGHPEAFF.

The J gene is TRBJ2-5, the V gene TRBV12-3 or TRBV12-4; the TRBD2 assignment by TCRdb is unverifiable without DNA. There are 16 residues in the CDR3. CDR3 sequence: CASSLSSSGGQETQYF.

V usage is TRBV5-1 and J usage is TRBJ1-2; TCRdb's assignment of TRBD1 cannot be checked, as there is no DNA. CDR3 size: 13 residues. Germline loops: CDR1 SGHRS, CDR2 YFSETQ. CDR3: CASSFAGGDGYTF.

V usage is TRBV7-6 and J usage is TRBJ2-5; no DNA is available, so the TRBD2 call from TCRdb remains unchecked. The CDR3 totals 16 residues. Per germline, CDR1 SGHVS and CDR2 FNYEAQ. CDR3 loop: CASSLGGGGARKTQYF. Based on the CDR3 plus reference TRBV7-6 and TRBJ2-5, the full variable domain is GAGVSQSPRYKVTKRGQDVALRCDPISGHVSLYWYRQALGQGPEFLTYFNYEAQQDKSGLPNDRFSAERPEGSISTLTIQRTEQRDSAMYRCASSLGGGGARKTQYFGPGTRLLVL.